The TCR beta chain under discussion was sequenced for a study of PD-L1 blockade in urothelial cancer. Turning to the study itself: The patients first took atezolizumab around 2014, receiving 1,200 mg intravenously every 3 weeks. General study points: Stronger expansion of tumor-associated clones in blood at 3 weeks distinguished durable-benefit patients.

The CDR3 loop spans 13 amino acids. Germline V gene lookup returns CDR1 SGHRS and CDR2 YFSETQ. V lost 3 bases and J lost 2; bases outside the gene matches: 1. Time point reported: pretreatment peripheral blood. Note on this clone: Its antigen is not known.

Only in-frame clones appear in the TCRdb table, and some are missing; sequencing was by immunoSEQ multiplex PCR. This table holds fewer than 65,000 clones, more than 80% found once. The rearrangement uses TRBV5-1 and TRBJ2-7; the match to TRBD1 covers 8 bases. The specimen was PBMCs, collected around atezolizumab (anti-PD-L1) treatment. The TCR comes from a man between 65 and 85 years old with urothelial cancer. The CDR3 here is CASSWDRTYEQYF. In DNA form, the CDR3 reads TGCGCCAGCAGCTGGGACAGGACCTACGAGCAGTACTTC.